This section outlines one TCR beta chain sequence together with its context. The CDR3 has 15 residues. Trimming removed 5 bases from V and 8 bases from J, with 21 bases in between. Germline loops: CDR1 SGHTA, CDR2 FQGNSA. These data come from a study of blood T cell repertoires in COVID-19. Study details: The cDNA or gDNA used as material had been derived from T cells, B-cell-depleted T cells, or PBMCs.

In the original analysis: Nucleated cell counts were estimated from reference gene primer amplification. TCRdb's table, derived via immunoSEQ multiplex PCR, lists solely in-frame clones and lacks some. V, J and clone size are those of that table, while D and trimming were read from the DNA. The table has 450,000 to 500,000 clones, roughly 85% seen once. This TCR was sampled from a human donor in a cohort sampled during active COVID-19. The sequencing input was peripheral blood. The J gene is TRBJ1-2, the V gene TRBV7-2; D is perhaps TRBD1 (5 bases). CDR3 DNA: TGTGCCAGCAGCCCGGCGGGGGGGTTGGAACAGGGCTACACCTTC. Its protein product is CASSPAGGLEQGYTF.